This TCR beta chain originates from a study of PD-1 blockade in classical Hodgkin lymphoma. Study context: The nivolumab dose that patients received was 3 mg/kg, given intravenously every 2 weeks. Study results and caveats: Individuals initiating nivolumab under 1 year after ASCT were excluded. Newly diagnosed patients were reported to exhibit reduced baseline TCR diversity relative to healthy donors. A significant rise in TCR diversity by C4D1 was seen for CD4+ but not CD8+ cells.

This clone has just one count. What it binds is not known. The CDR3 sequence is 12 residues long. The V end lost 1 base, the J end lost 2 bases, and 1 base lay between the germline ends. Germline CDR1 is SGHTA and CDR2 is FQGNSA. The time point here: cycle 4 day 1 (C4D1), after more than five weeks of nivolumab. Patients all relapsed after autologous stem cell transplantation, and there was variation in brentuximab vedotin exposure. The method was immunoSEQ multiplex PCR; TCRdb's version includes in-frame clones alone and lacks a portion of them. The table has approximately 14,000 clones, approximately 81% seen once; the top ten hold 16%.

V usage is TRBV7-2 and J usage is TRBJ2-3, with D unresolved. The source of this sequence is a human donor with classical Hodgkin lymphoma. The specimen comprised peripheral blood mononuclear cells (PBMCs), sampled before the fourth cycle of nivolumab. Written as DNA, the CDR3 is TGTGCCAGCAGCTTAGACACAGATACGCAGTATTTT. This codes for CASSLDTDTQYF.